The 14 T cell receptor beta chains presented below share a single source sample, sequenced in a study of chemoradiotherapy in HPV16-positive cancers. Profiling relied on immunoSEQ multiplex PCR, and the TCRdb table lists in-frame clones only, not all of them. The sample records 30,000 to 40,000 clones, around four fifths being singletons. Specimen: blood, collected from a patient who underwent chemoradiotherapy. Receptors originate from a human donor with HPV-associated anogenital cancer.

J is TRBJ2-7 and V is TRBV5-1, with no clear D. This CDR3 region has 16 residues. The V end was cut by 0 bases, the J end by 4 bases, with 17 bases between. Germline V CDR1 and CDR2: SGHRS, YFSETQ. The CDR3 loop is CASSLESGIGIYEQYF. CDR3 coding DNA: TGCGCCAGCAGCTTGGAGTCCGGAATAGGGATATACGAGCAGTACTTC.

The chain has TRBV7-3 and TRBJ1-6; TRBD1 agrees at 10 bases. J was trimmed by 9 bases and V by 2 bases; bases with no gene match: 4. The germline gives CDR1 SGHTA, CDR2 FQGTGA. The CDR3 has 15 residues. The DNA for the CDR3 is TGTGCCAGCAGCTTAGGGGGGACAGGGGTTTCACCCCTCCACTTT. It codes for CASSLGGTGVSPLHF.

The chain has TRBV5-1 and TRBJ2-3; D not certain. Trimming stripped 4 bases from V and 0 bases from J, with 12 bases between. The CDR3 has 15 amino acids. Per germline, CDR1 SGHRS and CDR2 YFSETQ. The CDR3 region has the DNA TGCGCCAGCAGCCCGACTTCAGCCAGCACAGATACGCAGTATTTT. Amino acid sequence: CASSPTSASTDTQYF.

The CDR3 nucleotides are TGTGCCAGCAGCGTGACGAGCGGGGCAAACAATGAGCAGTTCTTC. It codes for CASSVTSGANNEQFF. The chain is built from TRBV9 and TRBJ2-1, with 7 bases lining up with TRBD2. Per the germline V gene, CDR1 is SGDLS and CDR2 is YYNGEE. The ends lost 2 bases at V and 5 bases at J; junction bases unmatched: 7. The CDR3 length is 15 residues. Combining the CDR3 with reference TRBV9 and TRBJ2-1 gives the whole variable domain DSGVTQTPKHLITATGQRVTLRCSPRSGDLSVYWYQQSLDQGLQFLIQYYNGEERAKGNILERFSAQQFPDLHSELNLSSLELGDSALYFCASSVTSGANNEQFFGPGTRLTVL.

This clone showed up just once. The chain joins TRBV7-2 to TRBJ2-1; 8 bases are shared with TRBD2. This CDR3 region has 15 residues. Germline loops: CDR1 SGHTA, CDR2 FQGNSA. V lost 7 bases and J lost 4; bases outside the gene matches: 9. The chain's CDR3 is CASTHSAGGYNEQFF. In nucleotides, the CDR3 is TGTGCCAGCACCCATTCGGCGGGGGGTTACAATGAGCAGTTCTTC.

The genes are TRBV7-3 and TRBJ1-2; 7 bases line up with TRBD1. Trimming at V came to 5 bases and at J to 8 bases, leaving 14 bases not matched to a gene. The CDR3 spans 15 residues. CDR1 SGHTA and CDR2 FQGTGA come from the germline V gene. The CDR3 region is CASSLDPGTEGGYTF. As DNA, the CDR3 is TGTGCCAGCAGCCTTGACCCCGGGACAGAAGGCGGCTACACCTTC.

The rearrangement uses TRBV6-1 and TRBJ2-7; unclear D gene. This CDR3 spans 14 amino acids. Trimming removed 1 base from V and 2 bases from J, with 9 bases in between. Looked up from germline, CDR1 is MNHNS and CDR2 is SASEGT. The chain's CDR3 is CASSEETVTYEQYF. The DNA for the CDR3 is TGTGCCAGCAGTGAAGAGACGGTGACCTACGAGCAGTACTTC.

As regards this clone: At one of its ends the junction is not consistent with the germline gene, which may arise from a read error. The chain combines TRBV30 with TRBJ1-3, with a tentative D call TRBD1 (5 bases). The CDR3 totals 14 residues. The germline V gene encodes CDR1 GTSNPN and CDR2 SVGIG (reference sequence). The CDR3, as DNA: TGTGCCTGCTCTCAGAAAGGGACTGGTAACACCATATATTTT. The encoded protein is CACSQKGTGNTIYF.

The V gene is TRBV7-8, the J gene TRBJ2-3, with D perhaps matching TRBD1 (5 bases). The germline gives CDR1 SGHVS, CDR2 FQNEAQ. The CDR3 totals 15 residues. The V end was cut by 1 base, the J end by 0 bases, with 8 bases between. The CDR3: CASSLVQASTDTQYF. In nucleotides, the CDR3 is TGTGCCAGCAGCTTAGTACAGGCTAGCACAGATACGCAGTATTTT.

This chain connects TRBV30 to TRBJ2-4; either TRBD1 or TRBD2 may fit D (5 bases each). The CDR3 contains 14 residues. V shed 0 bases and J shed 4 bases, with 10 bases lying between them. The germline V gene encodes CDR1 GTSNPN and CDR2 SVGIG (reference sequence). The DNA for the CDR3 is TGTGCCTGGAGTGTTGGGGGTTCTAAAAACATTCAGTACTTC. It is translated as CAWSVGGSKNIQYF.

The chain uses TRBV4-1 and TRBJ2-7; no firm D call. V was pared by 4 bases and J by 4 bases, with 23 bases between. The germline V gene has CDR1 MGHRA and CDR2 YSYEKL. The CDR3 has 17 residues. CDR3 nucleotides: TGCGCCAGCAGCCTTAACCCCCCAGAGACGGACCTTTACGAGCAGTACTTC. Translating it yields CASSLNPPETDLYEQYF.

The V call is TRBV6-5, the J call TRBJ2-5; 11 bases fit TRBD1. Germline CDR1 reads MNHEY; CDR2 reads SVGAGI. The ends lost 2 bases at V and 4 bases at J; junction bases unmatched: 3. This CDR3 has 15 residues. CDR3: CASSYGQGATETQYF. Written as DNA, the CDR3 is TGTGCCAGCAGTTACGGACAGGGGGCGACAGAGACCCAGTACTTC.

The genes are TRBV2 and TRBJ2-2; a possible D gene is TRBD2 (5 bases). Germline values: CDR1 SNHLY, CDR2 FYNNEI. Trimming took off 6 bases at V and 1 base at J, with 9 bases between the two ends. The CDR3 sequence is 14 residues long. CDR3: CASRHRGNTGELFF. The CDR3 DNA reads as TGTGCCAGCAGGCACCGGGGGAACACCGGGGAGCTGTTTTTT.

J is TRBJ2-7 and V is TRBV19; perhaps TRBD1 as D (6 bases). The CDR3 runs 18 residues. CDR1 and CDR2 (germline): LNHDA, SQIVND (reference sequence). Trimming shortened V by 6 bases and J by 0 bases, and 24 bases separated the two germline ends. The CDR3 loop reads CASRPGQTADPSSYEQYF. CDR3 nucleotides: TGTGCCAGTAGGCCTGGACAGACTGCCGACCCGAGCTCCTACGAGCAGTACTTC.